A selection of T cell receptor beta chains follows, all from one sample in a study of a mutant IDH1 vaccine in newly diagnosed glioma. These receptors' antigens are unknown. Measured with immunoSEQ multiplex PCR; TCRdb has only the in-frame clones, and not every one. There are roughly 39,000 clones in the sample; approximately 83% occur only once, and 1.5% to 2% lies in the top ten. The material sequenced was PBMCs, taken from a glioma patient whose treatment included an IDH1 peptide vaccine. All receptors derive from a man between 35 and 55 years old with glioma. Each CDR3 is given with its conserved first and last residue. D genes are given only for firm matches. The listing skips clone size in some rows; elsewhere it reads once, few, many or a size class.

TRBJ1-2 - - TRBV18 CASSPQGFNYGYTF TGTGCCAGCTCACCACAGGGGTTCAACTATGGCTACACCTTC
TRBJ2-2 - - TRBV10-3 CAISESASVGELFF TGTGCCATCAGTGAGTCTGCTAGTGTCGGGGAGCTGTTTTTT
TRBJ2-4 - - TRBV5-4 CASSLDGGLTKNIQYF TGTGCCAGCAGCTTGGACGGGGGGCTTACCAAAAACATTCAGTACTTC
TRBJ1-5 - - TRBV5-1 CASSLAGDQPQHF TGCGCCAGCAGCTTGGCGGGGGATCAGCCCCAGCATTTT
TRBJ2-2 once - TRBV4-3 CASSQLTGELFF TGCGCCAGCAGCCAGCTCACCGGGGAGCTGTTTTTT
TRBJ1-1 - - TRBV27 CATRRSNTEAFF TGTGCCACCAGGAGAAGTAACACTGAAGCTTTCTTT
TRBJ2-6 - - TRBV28 CASSLPSSGANVLTF TGTGCCAGCAGTTTGCCGAGCTCTGGGGCCAACGTCCTGACTTTC
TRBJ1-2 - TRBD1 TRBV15 CATSSKGQGVFGYGYTF TGTGCCACCAGCAGCAAGGGACAGGGGGTTTTCGGGTATGGCTACACCTTC
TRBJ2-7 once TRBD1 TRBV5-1 CASSSITGGYEQYF TGCGCCAGCAGCTCTATTACAGGGGGCTACGAGCAGTACTTC
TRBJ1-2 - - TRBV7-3 CASSFQGDLSGYTF TGTGCCAGCAGCTTCCAGGGAGATCTATCTGGCTACACCTTC
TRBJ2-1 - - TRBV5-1 CASSVARHDEQFF TGCGCCAGCAGCGTTGCTAGGCACGATGAGCAGTTCTTC
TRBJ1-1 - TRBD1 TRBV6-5 CASSNSGGVITEAFF TGTGCCAGCAGCAACTCAGGGGGGGTGATCACTGAAGCTTTCTTT
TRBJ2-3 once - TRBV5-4 CASSVYLVGTDTQYF TGTGCCAGCAGCGTATACCTGGTGGGCACAGATACGCAGTATTTT
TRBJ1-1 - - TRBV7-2 CASSAYWARVTEAFF TGTGCCAGCAGCGCCTATTGGGCCCGGGTCACTGAAGCTTTCTTT
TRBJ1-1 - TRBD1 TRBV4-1 CASSPGGRARGNTEAFF TGCGCCAGCAGCCCAGGGGGTCGTGCTAGAGGGAACACTGAAGCTTTCTTT
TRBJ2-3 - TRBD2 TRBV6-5 CASSGEGTQYF TGTGCCAGCAGCGGGGAGGGGACGCAGTATTTT
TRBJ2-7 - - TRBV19 CASSWGGGQGEQYF TGTGCCAGTAGTTGGGGAGGGGGGCAGGGCGAGCAGTACTTC
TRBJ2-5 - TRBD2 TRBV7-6 CASSFDSGSGETQYF TGTGCCAGCAGCTTTGACAGCGGGAGTGGGGAGACCCAGTACTTC
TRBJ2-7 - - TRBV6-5 CASSYSRDGGPREQYF TGTGCCAGCAGTTACTCGAGGGACGGGGGTCCGAGAGAGCAGTACTTC
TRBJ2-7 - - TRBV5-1 CASSEIMDSYEQYF TGCGCCAGCAGCGAGATTATGGACAGCTACGAGCAGTACTTC
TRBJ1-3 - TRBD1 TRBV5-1 CASSLRTGAILQPGNTIYF TGCGCCAGCAGCTTAAGGACAGGGGCCATACTACAACCTGGAAACACCATATATTTT
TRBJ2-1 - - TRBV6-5 CASSYSGGYNEQFF TGTGCCAGCAGTTACTCGGGCGGATACAATGAGCAGTTCTTC
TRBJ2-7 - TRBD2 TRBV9 CASSAERDATYEQYF TGTGCCAGCAGCGCCGAGCGGGACGCTACCTACGAGCAGTACTTC